This record concerns one TCR beta chain sequence. Its antigen remains undetermined. Per-base quality was not reported, and no clone a single base away is much larger than it. The cohort comprised some 730 healthy bone marrow donors. At the time of sampling, every cohort member was nominally healthy, though immune exposures that went unrecorded were likely present. The donor tested CMV seropositive and was one of the 289 seropositive cohort members. A peripheral blood sample was provided by each donor, and peripheral blood mononuclear cells were used for TCR beta sequencing. Genomic DNA was extracted from the blood cell samples with the Qiagen DNeasy Blood Extraction Kit. Reading from cysteine to phenylalanine, the CDR3 counts 15 amino acids. Solely the CDR3 DNA is kept, with 45 bases framed from the first base. Via the germline V gene, CDR1 is SGDLS and CDR2 YYNGEE. V is clipped by 0 bases and J by 5 bases, and the sequence between their germline boundaries is 14 bases long.

These data originate in a study of cytomegalovirus exposure and HLA in healthy donors (TCRdb year 2017). Study-wide context: According to an earlier analysis of 587 of the donors, about 179 million T cells yielded 90 million to 140 million unique TCR beta sequences and 276 Gb of sequence data. Several DR-DQ haplotypes were treated as single units for association and clustering because of strong linkage in the cohort. A later analysis re-analyzed previously published TCR beta repertoires from 500 to 700 donors and added high-resolution HLA genotyping to study TCR occurrence patterns. The T cell repertoires of about 700 subjects were profiled by immunosequencing and related to cytomegalovirus serostatus. An earlier analysis of 587 of the donors used high-throughput TCR beta sequencing to judge whether each TCR beta V gene segment behaved as functional or pseudogenic. To predict cytomegalovirus infection status, the study brought together high-throughput TCR immunosequencing, statistical association of individual TCRs with disease status, and machine learning. Among a few hundred genotyped donors of the cohort, an average of around 240,000 unique TCR beta nucleotide sequences were sequenced per donor, 15% to 20% of them non-productive. HLA typing covered class I and class II loci at four-digit resolution. The number of donors typed differed by locus, with about 620-630 for A, B, C, DRB1 and DQB1, 522 for DQA1, 600 to 610 for DPA1, and some 450 for DPB1. Donor age, sex, ethnicity and CMV serostatus were collected together with the repertoire data. Besides the first cohort of about 730 subjects, a separate validation cohort made up of around 120 different subjects was used. The study aimed to test whether signatures of past pathogen exposure could be identified by cataloging public T cell receptors. Rather than using new phenotypic data, the later analysis identified candidate immune exposures from TCR beta sequences and from how often those sequences occurred across donors. An early release that covered 500 to 800 HLA-typed donors contained around 300 gigabases of sequencing data and approximately 85 million unique TCR sequences. A later genetic analysis took genome-wide SNP genotypes for about 65% of the roughly 670 donors and used that subset as a discovery cohort. Among the approximately 430 genotyped donors, approximately 82% belonged to the genetic ancestry cluster associated with self-reported Caucasian donors. Every discovery cohort repertoire had been produced on one sequencing platform. What the study reported, not specific to this receptor: A further reported finding was that TCR beta sequences accurately predicted the HLA-A and HLA-B alleles for most subjects in the first cohort. Some IMGT-functional V segments, including TRBV6-2 and TRBV6-3, could not be distinguished by the 87-base-pair reads and were therefore excluded. The presence/absence analyses assumed that sequencing depth was roughly uniform across donors, and that assumption may not be true. It was suggested by the authors that the approach could potentially be generalized to other disease states and immunological phenotypes. A later analysis associated 17,000 or so TCR beta sequences with specific HLA alleles at a false discovery rate of 0.05. In an earlier analysis of 587 of the donors, most TCR beta V segments were observed in productive rearrangements about 87% or about 30% of the time, broadly matching IMGT annotations. Most CMV-associated TCR beta chains appeared to be HLA-restricted in a later analysis, and the HLA associations seemed to be driven largely by CMV exposure. Cytomegalovirus status was reported to be diagnosed by the classifier with high specificity and sensitivity in both the original and validation cohorts. The study listed 150 to 200 TCR beta chains as associated with cytomegalovirus. A cluster of highly shared sequence variants was judged likely to represent a technical artifact of the sequencing pipeline. In a later analysis, the rate of TCR association differed among HLA loci, with DRB1 alleles having the most associated TCRs and HLA-C alleles having the fewest. In a later genetic analysis, a missense DCLRE1C variant was associated with V-gene and J-gene trimming of TCR beta chains, and the association was replicated in an independent cohort. Compared with the 666-donor mean, donors in an Asian-associated ancestry cluster had fewer N-insertions in productive TCRs, according to a later genetic analysis. Because counts were too low, roughly 16 rarely observed V segments, including chromosome 9 orphons, were left out of the earlier analysis of over 550 of the donors. Most TCR sequences were observed very rarely across donors, whereas some public TCRs were present in many individuals. Several of the top co-occurrence clusters appeared to be linked to parvovirus B19, influenza, CMV and Epstein-Barr virus, according to a later analysis. The cohort was sequenced for TCR beta chains only, and without alpha or paired-chain data the features that could be detected were limited. A few of the identified cytomegalovirus-associated TCR beta chains were confirmed in vitro to be specific for cytomegalovirus antigens. A later analysis found that HLA-associated TCR beta chains were more clonally expanded and had lower generation probabilities than equally common non-associated chains. For the cohort, immune exposure information was limited to CMV serostatus. When HLA alleles, especially DR and DQ, strongly co-occurred, TCR associations were difficult to assign to individual alleles. Linkage disequilibrium might explain the correlated functional status among segregating V segments, but an unknown experimental factor could not be excluded. Because HLA typing was unavailable for some donors at each locus, only the typed subset was used in association tests.

The library relied on the immunoSEQ multiplex PCR assay. The multiplex PCR relied on a mix of 60 forward primers for TCR Vbeta segments and 13 reverse primers for TCR Jbeta segments. A multiplex PCR assay on genomic DNA amplified the CDR3 region of rearranged TCR beta genes. The amplified TCR beta libraries were sequenced on the Illumina HiSeq System as 87-base-pair reads. In the paper's pipeline: In a later analysis, around 80 million unique TCR beta chains were counted across the approximately 640 repertoires, and roughly 9.9 million of these chains were shared by at least two donors. Raw reads were error-corrected and collapsed into unique sequences with a nearest-neighbor algorithm that merged closely related sequences to remove PCR and sequencing errors. To assign V, D and J gene segments, CDR3 sequences were aligned to IMGT reference sequences. For a sequence to be retained, a match of at least six nucleotides was required to both a V gene segment and a J gene segment. Rearrangements were classified as productive when the CDR3 lacked stop codons and remained in frame with V and J, and all other rearrangements were classified as non-productive. CDR3 was defined according to IMGT convention as the region running from the second conserved V-encoded cysteine to the conserved J-encoded phenylalanine. Sequences without an unambiguous match to a single V gene segment were excluded from the earlier analysis of a few hundred of the donors. In an earlier analysis of 587 of the donors, V segments were called functional above 56.7% productive rearrangements and were called segregating when the between-donor standard deviation exceeded 5%. To diagnose cytomegalovirus status from the catalog of TCR beta chain sequences, a statistical classification framework was built. In a later analysis, V and J genes were assigned by comparing TCR nucleotide sequences against IMGT/GENE-DB human TR gene sequences. Using the TCRdist pipeline, a later analysis assigned CDR3 sequences along with most-parsimonious VDJ recombination scenarios. A later analysis defined each TCR beta chain by its CDR3 amino acid sequence plus V-gene family, and excluded reads lacking a unique V-gene family. As a way to deal with suspected cross-contamination and a sequencing artifact, a later analysis dropped roughly 600 nucleotide sequences that were highly shared and had low generation probability. For each public chain, a later analysis derived a clonal expansion index from normalized ranks of inferred template counts within each repertoire. In a later analysis, generation probabilities were computed using a VDJ recombination model fitted to out-of-frame rearrangements, and the results were checked against IGoR. A later analysis scored TCR-TCR, TCR-HLA and TCR-CMV co-occurrence with hypergeometric tests, applying a repertoire-size bias correction to TCR pairs. False discovery rates were estimated in a later analysis by permuting HLA or CMV assignments 20 times. A later analysis grouped co-occurring TCRs with DBSCAN, adding TCRdist sequence similarity when clustering within HLA-allele-positive subsets. Repertoires with fewer than 30,000 or more than 120,000 public chains, plus five repertoires with anomalous nucleotide sharing, were excluded from co-occurrence clustering. In its TCRdb copy, this immuneACCESS table keeps in-frame sequences only and misses some clones. Where compared with another copy, unresolved V genes explain less than half of these, and the others have no known cause. V, J and clone size are taken as reported in that table, and D and trimming were inferred from the DNA itself. This sample has about 160,000 clones in its table, and 82% of those were observed once. The leading ten clones occupy over 8.5% of the sample.

This sequence was found in a man in his fifties or sixties in good health and CMV-seropositive. The chain is encoded by TRBV9 joined to TRBJ2-5, with TRBD2 tentatively as D gene (6 bases match). Sequences were obtained from PBMCs. DNA sequence: TGTGCCAGCAGCGTAGTAGGAGGGGATCAGGAGACCCAGTACTTC. This gives the protein CASSVVGGDQETQYF.